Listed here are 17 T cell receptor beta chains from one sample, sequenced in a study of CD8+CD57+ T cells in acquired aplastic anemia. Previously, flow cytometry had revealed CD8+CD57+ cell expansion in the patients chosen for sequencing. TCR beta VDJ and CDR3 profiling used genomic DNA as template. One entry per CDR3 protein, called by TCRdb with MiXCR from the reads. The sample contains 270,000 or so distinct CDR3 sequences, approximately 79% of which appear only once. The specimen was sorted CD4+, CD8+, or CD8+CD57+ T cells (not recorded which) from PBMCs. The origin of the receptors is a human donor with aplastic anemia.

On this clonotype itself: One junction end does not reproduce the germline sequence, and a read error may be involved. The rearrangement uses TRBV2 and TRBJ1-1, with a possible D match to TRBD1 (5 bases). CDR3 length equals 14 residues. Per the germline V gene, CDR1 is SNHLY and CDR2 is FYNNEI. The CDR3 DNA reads TGTGCCAGCGGGGACGGCGGCAAGAACACGCAGTATTTTTTT. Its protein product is CASGDGGKNTQYFF.

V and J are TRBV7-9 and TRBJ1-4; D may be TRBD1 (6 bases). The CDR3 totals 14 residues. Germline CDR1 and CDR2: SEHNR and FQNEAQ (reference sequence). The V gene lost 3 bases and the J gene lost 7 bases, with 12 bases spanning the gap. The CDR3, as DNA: TGTGCCAGCAGCTTGACAGGAGGGGCTGAAAAACTGTTTTTT. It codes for CASSLTGGAEKLFF.

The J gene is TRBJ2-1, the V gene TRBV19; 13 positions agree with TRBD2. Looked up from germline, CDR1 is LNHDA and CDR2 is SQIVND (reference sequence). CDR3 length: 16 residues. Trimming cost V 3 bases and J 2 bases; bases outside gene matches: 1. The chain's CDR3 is CASSITSGGAYNEQFF. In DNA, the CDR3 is TGTGCCAGTAGTATCACTAGCGGGGGGGCCTACAATGAGCAGTTCTTC.

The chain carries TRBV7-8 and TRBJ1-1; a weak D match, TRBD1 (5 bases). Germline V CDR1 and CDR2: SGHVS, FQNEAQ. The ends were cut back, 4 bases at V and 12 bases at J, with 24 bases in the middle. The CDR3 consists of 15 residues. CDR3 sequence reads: CASSCDPDATALSFF. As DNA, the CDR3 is TGTGCCAGCAGCTGTGATCCAGACGCGACAGCCCTTTCTTTCTTT.

CDR3 protein: CASSPGLAGETQYF. The CDR3, as DNA: TGTGCCAGCAGCCCGGGACTAGCCGGAGAGACCCAGTACTTC. This rearrangement joins TRBV11-3 to TRBJ2-5, with TRBD2 identical over 9 bases. V lost 5 bases to trimming and J lost 4 bases; unmatched junction nucleotides: 5. Germline CDR1 reads SGHNT; CDR2 reads YENEEA. There are 14 residues in the CDR3. The full variable domain, rest sourced from reference TRBV11-3 and TRBJ2-5, is EAGVVQSPRYKIIEKKQPVAFWCNPISGHNTLYWYLQNLGQGPELLIRYENEEAVDDSQLPKDRFSAERLKGVDSTLKIQPAELGDSAVYLCASSPGLAGETQYFGPGTRLLVL.

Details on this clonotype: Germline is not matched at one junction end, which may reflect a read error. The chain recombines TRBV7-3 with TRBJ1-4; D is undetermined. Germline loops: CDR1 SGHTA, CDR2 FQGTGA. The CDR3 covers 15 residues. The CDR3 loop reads CASSLAKAGNYNVFF. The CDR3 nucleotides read TGTGCCAGTAGCTTGGCGAAGGCGGGGAACTACAATGTGTTTTTT.

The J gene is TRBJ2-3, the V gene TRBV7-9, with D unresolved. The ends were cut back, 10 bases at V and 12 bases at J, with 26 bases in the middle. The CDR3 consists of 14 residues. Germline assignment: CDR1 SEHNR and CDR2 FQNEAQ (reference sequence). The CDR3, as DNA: TGTGCCAACGCCGGAACTGGGTACATAGAGACCCAGTATTTT. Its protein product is CANAGTGYIETQYF.

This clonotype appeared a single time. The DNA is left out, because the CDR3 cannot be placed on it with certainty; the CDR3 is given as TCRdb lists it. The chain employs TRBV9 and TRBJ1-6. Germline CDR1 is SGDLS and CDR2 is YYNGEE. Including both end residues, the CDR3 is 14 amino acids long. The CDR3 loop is CASSVARGSSPTHF.

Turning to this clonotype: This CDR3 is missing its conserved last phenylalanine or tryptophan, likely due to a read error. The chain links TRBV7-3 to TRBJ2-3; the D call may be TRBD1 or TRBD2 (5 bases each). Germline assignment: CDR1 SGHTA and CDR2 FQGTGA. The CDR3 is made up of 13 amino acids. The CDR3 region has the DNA TGTGCTCCTGGGAACGGGGCTTCAACACTGCAGTATTCT. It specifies CAPGNGASTLQYS.

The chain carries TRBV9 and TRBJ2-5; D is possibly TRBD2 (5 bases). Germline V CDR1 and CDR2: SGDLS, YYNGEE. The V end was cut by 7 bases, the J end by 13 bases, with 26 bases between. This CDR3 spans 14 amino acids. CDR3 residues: CASGGGGKIQYLYF. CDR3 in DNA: TGTGCCAGCGGAGGAGGTGGGAAGATTCAGTACCTGTACTTC.

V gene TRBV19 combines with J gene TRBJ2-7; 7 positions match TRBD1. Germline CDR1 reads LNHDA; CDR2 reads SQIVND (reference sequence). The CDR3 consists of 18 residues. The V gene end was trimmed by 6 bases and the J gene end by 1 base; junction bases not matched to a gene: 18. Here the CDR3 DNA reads TGTGCCAGTAGCTACCATCCAGACGGGACAGCCCTTTCCTACGAGCAGTACGTC. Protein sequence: CASSYHPDGTALSYEQYV.

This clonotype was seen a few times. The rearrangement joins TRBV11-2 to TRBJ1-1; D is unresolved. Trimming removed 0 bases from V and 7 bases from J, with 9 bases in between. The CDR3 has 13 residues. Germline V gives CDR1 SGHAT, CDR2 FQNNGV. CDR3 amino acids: CASSLDRHSEAFF. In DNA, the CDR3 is TGTGCCAGCAGCTTAGATCGACATAGTGAAGCTTTCTTT.

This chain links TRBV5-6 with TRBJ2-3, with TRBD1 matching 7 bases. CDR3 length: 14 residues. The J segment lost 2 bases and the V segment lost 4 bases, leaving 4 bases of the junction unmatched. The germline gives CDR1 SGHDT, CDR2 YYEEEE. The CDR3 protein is CASSPGQTTDTQYF. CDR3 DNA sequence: TGTGCCAGCAGCCCGGGACAGACCACAGATACGCAGTATTTT.

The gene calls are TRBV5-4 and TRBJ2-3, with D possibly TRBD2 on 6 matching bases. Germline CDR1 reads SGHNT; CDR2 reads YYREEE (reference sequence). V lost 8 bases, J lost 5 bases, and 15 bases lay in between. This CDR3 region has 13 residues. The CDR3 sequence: CASSIASEDTQYF. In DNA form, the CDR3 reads TGTGCCAGTAGTATAGCTAGCGAAGATACGCAGTATTTT.

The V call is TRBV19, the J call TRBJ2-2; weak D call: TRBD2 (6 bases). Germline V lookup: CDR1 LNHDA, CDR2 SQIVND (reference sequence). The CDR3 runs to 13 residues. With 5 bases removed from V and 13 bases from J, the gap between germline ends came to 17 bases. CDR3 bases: TGTGCCAGTAGTGCGCGGGACCCCGAGGTGCTGTTTTTT. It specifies CASSARDPEVLFF.

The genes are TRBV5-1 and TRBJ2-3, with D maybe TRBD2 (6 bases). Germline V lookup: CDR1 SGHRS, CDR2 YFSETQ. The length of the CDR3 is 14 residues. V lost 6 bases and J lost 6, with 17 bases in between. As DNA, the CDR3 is TGCGCCAGCACCCTAGCGCCAGGTCCCGATACGCAGTATTTT. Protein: CASTLAPGPDTQYF.

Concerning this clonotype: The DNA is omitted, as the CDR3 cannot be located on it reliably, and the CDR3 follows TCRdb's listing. CDR3 sequence: CASSLAGGGTQYFF. The chain combines TRBV7-9 with TRBJ2-3; the listed D gene, TRBD1, was not tested against the DNA. CDR1 and CDR2 from the germline V gene are SEHNR and FQNEAQ (reference sequence). The CDR3 extends over 14 residues, inclusive of both ends.